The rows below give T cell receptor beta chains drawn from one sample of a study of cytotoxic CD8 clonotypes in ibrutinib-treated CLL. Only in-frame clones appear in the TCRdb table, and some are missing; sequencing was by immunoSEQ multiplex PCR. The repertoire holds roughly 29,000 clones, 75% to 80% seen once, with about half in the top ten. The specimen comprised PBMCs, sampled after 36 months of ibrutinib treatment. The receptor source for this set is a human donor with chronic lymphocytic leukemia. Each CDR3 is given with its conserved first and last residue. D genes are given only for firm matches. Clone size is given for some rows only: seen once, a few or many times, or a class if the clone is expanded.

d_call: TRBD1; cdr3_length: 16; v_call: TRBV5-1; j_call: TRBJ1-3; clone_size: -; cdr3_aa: CASSLGQGVVGNTIYF; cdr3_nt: TGCGCCAGCAGCTTGGGACAGGGAGTAGTTGGAAACACCATATATTTT
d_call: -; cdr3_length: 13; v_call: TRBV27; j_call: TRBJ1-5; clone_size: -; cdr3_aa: CASRNSLGQPQHF; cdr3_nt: TGTGCCAGCAGGAACTCCCTAGGACAGCCCCAGCATTTT
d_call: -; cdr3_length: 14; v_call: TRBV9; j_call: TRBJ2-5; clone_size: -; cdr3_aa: CASSVSRGAETQYF; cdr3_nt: TGTGCCAGCAGCGTATCTAGGGGGGCGGAGACCCAGTACTTC
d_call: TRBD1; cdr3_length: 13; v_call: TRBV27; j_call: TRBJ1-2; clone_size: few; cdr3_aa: CASSLGTGIGYTF; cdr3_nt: TGTGCCAGCAGTTTGGGGACAGGGATTGGCTACACCTTC
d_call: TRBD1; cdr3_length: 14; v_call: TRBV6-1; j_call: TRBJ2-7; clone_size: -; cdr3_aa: CASSEGGQGYEQYF; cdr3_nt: TGTGCCAGCAGTGAAGGGGGACAGGGCTACGAGCAGTACTTC
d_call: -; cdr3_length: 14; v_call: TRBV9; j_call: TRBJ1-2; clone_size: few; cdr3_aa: CASSSRQQVYGYTF; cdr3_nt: TGTGCCAGCAGCTCAAGACAGCAGGTGTATGGCTACACCTTC
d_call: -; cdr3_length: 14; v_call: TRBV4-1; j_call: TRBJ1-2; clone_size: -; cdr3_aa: CASSQDWGSYGYTF; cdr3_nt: TGCGCCAGCAGCCAAGATTGGGGCAGCTATGGCTACACCTTC
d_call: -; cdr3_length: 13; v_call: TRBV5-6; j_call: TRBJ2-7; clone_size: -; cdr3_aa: CASSLVGKAGQYF; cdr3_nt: TGTGCCAGCAGCTTGGTGGGGAAGGCGGGGCAGTACTTC
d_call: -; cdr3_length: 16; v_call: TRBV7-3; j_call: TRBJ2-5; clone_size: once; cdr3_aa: CASSLQPLGAGETQYF; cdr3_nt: TGTGCCAGCAGCCTTCAGCCTCTGGGGGCGGGGGAGACCCAGTACTTC
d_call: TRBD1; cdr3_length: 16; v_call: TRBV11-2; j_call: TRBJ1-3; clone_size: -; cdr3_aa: CASSRQGSSSGNTIYF; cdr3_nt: TGTGCCAGCAGCCGACAGGGTTCAAGCTCTGGAAACACCATATATTTT
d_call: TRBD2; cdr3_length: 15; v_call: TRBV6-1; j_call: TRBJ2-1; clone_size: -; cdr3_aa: CASSKQSGGAHEQFF; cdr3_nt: TGTGCCAGCAGTAAACAGAGCGGGGGGGCCCATGAGCAGTTCTTC
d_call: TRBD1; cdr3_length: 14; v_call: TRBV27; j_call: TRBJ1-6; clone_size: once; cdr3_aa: CASSLTGGPQTLHF; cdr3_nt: TGTGCCAGCAGTTTAACAGGGGGCCCCCAAACCCTCCACTTT
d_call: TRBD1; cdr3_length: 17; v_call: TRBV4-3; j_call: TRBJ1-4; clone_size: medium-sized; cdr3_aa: CASSQDFRGREDEKLFF; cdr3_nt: TGCGCCAGCAGCCAAGATTTCAGGGGGCGCGAGGATGAAAAACTGTTTTTT
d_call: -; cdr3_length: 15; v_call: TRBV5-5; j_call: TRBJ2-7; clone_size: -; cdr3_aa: CASSLEWTASYEQYF; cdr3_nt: TGTGCCAGCAGCTTGGAATGGACGGCTTCCTACGAGCAGTACTTC
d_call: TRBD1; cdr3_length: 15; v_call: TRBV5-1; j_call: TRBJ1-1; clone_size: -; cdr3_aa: CASSFDRGRKDEAFF; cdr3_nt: TGCGCCAGCAGCTTCGACAGGGGGCGGAAGGATGAAGCTTTCTTT
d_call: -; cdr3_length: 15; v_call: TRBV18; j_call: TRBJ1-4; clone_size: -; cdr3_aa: CASSPQGQWGEKLFF; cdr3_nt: TGTGCCAGCTCACCACAGGGACAATGGGGTGAAAAACTGTTTTTT
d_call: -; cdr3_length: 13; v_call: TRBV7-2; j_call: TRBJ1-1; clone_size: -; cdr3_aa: CASSTEGRGEAFF; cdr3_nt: TGTGCCAGCAGCACCGAGGGCCGCGGTGAAGCTTTCTTT
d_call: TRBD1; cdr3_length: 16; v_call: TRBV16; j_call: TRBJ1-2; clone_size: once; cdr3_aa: CASSLGQGQHNYGYTF; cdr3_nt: TGTGCCAGCAGCCTCGGACAGGGACAGCACAACTATGGCTACACCTTC
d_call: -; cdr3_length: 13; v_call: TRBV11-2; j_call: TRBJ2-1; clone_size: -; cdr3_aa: CASSPPGENEQFF; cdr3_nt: TGTGCCAGCAGCCCTCCAGGGGAAAATGAGCAGTTCTTC
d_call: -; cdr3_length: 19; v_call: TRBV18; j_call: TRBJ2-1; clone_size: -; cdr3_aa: CASSPEWTSGAGRGNEQFF; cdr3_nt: TGTGCCAGCTCACCAGAGTGGACGTCCGGAGCAGGACGGGGCAATGAGCAGTTCTTC
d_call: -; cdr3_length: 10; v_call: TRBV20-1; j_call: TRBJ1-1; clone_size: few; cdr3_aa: CSGGVTEAFF; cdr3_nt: TGCAGTGGGGGGGTCACTGAAGCTTTCTTT
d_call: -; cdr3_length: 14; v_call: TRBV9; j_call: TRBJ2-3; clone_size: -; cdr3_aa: CASSVTGSTDTQYF; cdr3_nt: TGTGCCAGCAGCGTTACGGGTAGCACAGATACGCAGTATTTT
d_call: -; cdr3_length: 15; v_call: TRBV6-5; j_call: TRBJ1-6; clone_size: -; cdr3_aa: CASSFTGRYDSPLHF; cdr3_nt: TGTGCCAGCAGCTTTACGGGACGGTATGATTCACCCCTCCACTTT
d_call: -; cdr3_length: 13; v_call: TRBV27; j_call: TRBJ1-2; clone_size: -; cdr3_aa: CASSLGQSYGYTF; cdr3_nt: TGTGCCAGCAGTCTCGGACAGAGCTATGGCTACACCTTC
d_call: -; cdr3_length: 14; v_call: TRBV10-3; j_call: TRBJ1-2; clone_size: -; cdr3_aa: CASLEEGMRYGYTF; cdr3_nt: TGTGCCAGTTTAGAAGAAGGGATGAGGTATGGCTACACCTTC
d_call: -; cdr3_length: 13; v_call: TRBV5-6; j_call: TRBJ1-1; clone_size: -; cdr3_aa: CASSRPAFMEAFF; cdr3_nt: TGTGCCAGCAGCCGGCCTGCTTTCATGGAAGCTTTCTTT
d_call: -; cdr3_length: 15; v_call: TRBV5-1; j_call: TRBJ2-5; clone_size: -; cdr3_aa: CASSLESGVMGTQYF; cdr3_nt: TGCGCCAGCAGCTTGGAATCCGGCGTCATGGGGACCCAGTACTTC
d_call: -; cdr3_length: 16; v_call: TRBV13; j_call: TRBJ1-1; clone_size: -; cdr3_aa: CASSWALKQGDTEAFF; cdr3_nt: TGTGCCAGCAGCTGGGCCCTAAAACAGGGTGACACTGAAGCTTTCTTT
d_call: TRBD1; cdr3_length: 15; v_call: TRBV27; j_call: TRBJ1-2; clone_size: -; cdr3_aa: CASSLTGGPTYGYTF; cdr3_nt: TGTGCCAGCAGTCTGACAGGGGGCCCAACCTATGGCTACACCTTC
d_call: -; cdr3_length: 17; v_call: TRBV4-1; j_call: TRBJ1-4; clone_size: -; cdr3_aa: CASSHGRGGTTNEKLFF; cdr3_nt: TGCGCCAGCAGCCACGGGCGTGGAGGCACAACTAATGAAAAACTGTTTTTT
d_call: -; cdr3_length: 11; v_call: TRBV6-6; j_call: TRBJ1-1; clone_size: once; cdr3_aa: CASGWSSLAFF; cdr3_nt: TGTGCCAGCGGTTGGAGCAGCCTGGCTTTCTTT
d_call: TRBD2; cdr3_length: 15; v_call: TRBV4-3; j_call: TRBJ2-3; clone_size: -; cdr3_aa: CASSRTSGGTDTQYF; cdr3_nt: TGCGCCAGCAGTCGGACTAGCGGGGGGACAGATACGCAGTATTTT
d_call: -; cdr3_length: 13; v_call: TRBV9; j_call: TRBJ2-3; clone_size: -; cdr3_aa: CASSLLEGATQYF; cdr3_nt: TGTGCCAGCAGCTTACTCGAGGGTGCTACGCAGTATTTT
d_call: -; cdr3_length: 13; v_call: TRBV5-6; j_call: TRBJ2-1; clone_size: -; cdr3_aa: CASSSRSYNEQFF; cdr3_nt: TGTGCCAGCAGCTCCAGGTCCTACAATGAGCAGTTCTTC
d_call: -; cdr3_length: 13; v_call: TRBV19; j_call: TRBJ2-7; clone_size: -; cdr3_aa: CASSPSGGYEQYF; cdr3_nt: TGTGCCAGTAGTCCTTCCGGAGGGTACGAGCAGTACTTC
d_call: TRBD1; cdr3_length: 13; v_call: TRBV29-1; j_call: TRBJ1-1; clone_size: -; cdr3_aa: CSVVTGENTEAFF; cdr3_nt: TGCAGCGTTGTAACAGGGGAGAACACTGAAGCTTTCTTT